The clone carrying this T cell receptor beta chain was found once. Here immunoSEQ multiplex PCR was the method, and the copy in TCRdb shows in-frame clones only, minus some. The data hold 100,000 to 150,000 clones, with nearly 90% observed a single time. V was shortened by 2 bases and J by 4 bases, with 17 bases between the two germline ends. Germline V lookup: CDR1 SGHAT, CDR2 FQNNGV. The CDR3 length is 16 residues. The source of the sample is a study of blood T cell repertoires in COVID-19. Overall study context: Sites in the United States, Italy and Spain provided acute and convalescent COVID-19 samples.

This sequence originates from a woman over 75 with acute or convalescent COVID-19. Sequencing was performed on peripheral blood. V gene TRBV11-2 combines with J gene TRBJ1-2; D is uncertain. The CDR3 protein is CASSLSRGASPYGYTF. The CDR3 DNA sequence: TGTGCCAGCAGCTTATCAAGAGGTGCCAGTCCCTATGGCTACACCTTC. The full variable domain, with the rest looked up from reference TRBV11-2 and TRBJ1-2, is EAGVAQSPRYKIIEKRQSVAFWCNPISGHATLYWYQQILGQGPKLLIQFQNNGVVDDSQLPKDRFSAERLKGVDSTLKIQPAKLEDSAVYLCASSLSRGASPYGYTFGSGTRLTVV.